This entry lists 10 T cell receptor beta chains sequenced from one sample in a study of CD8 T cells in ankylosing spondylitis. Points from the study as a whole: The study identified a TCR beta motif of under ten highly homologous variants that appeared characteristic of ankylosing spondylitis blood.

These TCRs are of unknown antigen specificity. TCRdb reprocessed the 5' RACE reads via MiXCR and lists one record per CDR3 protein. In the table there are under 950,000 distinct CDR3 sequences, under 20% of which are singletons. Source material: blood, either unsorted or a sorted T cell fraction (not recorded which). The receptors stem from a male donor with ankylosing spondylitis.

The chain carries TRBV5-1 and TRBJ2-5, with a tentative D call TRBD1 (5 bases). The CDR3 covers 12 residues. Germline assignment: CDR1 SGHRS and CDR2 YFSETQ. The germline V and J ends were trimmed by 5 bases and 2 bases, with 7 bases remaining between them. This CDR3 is CASRSGQETQYF. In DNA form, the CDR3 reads TGCGCCAGCAGGTCAGGGCAAGAGACCCAGTACTTC.

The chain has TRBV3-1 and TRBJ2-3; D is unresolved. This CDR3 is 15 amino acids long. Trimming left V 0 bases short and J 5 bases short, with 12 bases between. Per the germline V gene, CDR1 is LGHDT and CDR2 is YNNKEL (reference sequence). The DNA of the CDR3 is TGTGCCAGCAGCCAAGATCTCCTAACCGGAGATACGCAGTATTTT. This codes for CASSQDLLTGDTQYF.

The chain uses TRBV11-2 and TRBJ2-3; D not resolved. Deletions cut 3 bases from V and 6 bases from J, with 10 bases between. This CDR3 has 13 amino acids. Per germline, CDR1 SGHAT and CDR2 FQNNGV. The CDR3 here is CASSFPGWDTQYF. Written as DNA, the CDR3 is TGTGCCAGCAGCTTCCCTGGGTGGGATACGCAGTATTTT.

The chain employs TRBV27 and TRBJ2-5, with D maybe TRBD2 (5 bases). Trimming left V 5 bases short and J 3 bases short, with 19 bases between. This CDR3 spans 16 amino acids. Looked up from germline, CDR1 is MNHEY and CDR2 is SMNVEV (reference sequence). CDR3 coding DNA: TGTGCCAGCAGTAGAAATACCGCGGGTCTAGAAGAGACCCAGTACTTC. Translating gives CASSRNTAGLEETQYF.

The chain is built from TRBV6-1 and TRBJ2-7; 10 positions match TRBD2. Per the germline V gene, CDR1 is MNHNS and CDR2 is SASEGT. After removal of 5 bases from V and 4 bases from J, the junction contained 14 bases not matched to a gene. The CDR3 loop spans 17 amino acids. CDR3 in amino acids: CASSPLGLAGARYEQYF. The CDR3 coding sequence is TGTGCCAGCAGTCCCCTGGGGCTAGCGGGGGCACGGTACGAGCAGTACTTC.

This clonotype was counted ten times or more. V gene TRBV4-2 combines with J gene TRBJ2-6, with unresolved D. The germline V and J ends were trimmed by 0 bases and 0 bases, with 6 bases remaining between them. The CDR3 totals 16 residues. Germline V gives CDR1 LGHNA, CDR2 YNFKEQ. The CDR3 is CASSQDQNSGANVLTF. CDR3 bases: TGTGCCAGCAGCCAAGATCAGAACTCTGGGGCCAACGTCCTGACTTTC.

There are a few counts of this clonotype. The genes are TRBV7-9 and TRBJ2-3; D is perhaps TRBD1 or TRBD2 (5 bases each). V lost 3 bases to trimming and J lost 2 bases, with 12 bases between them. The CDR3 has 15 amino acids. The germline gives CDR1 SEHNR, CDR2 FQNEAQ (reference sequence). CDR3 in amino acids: CASSFPGRTTDTQYF. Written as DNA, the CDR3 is TGTGCCAGCAGCTTTCCGGGACGGACCACAGATACGCAGTATTTT.

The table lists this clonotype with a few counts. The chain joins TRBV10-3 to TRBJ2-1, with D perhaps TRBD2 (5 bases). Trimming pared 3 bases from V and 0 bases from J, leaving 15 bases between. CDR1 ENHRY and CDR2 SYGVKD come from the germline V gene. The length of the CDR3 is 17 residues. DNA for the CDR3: TGTGCCATCAGTGACCGCCGGGTAACTAGCTCCTACAATGAGCAGTTCTTC. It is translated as CAISDRRVTSSYNEQFF.

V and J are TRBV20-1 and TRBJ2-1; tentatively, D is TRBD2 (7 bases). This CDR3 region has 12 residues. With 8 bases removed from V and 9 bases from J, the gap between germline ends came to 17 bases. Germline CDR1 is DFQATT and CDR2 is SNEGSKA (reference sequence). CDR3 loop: CSTGAGATEQFF. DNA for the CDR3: TGCAGTACGGGGGCGGGGGCTACTGAGCAGTTCTTC.

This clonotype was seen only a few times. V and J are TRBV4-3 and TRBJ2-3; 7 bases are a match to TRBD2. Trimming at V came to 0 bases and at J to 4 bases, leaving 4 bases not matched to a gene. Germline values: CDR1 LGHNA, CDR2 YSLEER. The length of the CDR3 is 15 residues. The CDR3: CASSQDAGVADTQYF. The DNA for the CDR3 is TGCGCCAGCAGCCAAGATGCGGGAGTGGCAGATACGCAGTATTTT.